The sequence of this T cell receptor (beta chain) was determined in a study of shared clonotypes between healthy human individuals. Study as a whole: Per-donor plates numbered three CD4 naive, three CD4 memory, two CD8 naive and one CD8 memory.

Germline lookup yields CDR1 SGDLS and CDR2 YYNGEE. Trimming removed 6 bases from V and 2 bases from J, with 11 bases in between. The CDR3 is made up of 14 amino acids. Produced via immunoSEQ multiplex PCR; TCRdb's table is partial and in-frame only. The data show about 2 million clones, over 85% seen once. CD45RO-negative CD8 cells positively selected for CCR7 made up the naive population, which excluded terminally differentiated effector memory CD45RA+ cells. This rearrangement joins TRBV9 to TRBJ2-2, with a weak D call TRBD2 (6 bases). Material: naive CD8+ T cells sorted from blood. The sequence came from a man younger than 30 in good health. CDR3 residues: CASNSGDNTGELFF. The CDR3 bases are TGTGCCAGCAATAGCGGCGATAACACCGGGGAGCTGTTTTTT. Full variable domain (outside the CDR3, taken from reference TRBV9 and TRBJ2-2): DSGVTQTPKHLITATGQRVTLRCSPRSGDLSVYWYQQSLDQGLQFLIQYYNGEERAKGNILERFSAQQFPDLHSELNLSSLELGDSALYFCASNSGDNTGELFFGEGSRLTVL.